This TCR beta chain was identified in a study of spatial heterogeneity in lung cancer. Individual TCR cDNA molecules each bore their own unique molecular identifier. TCRdb itself ran the 5' RACE reads through MiXCR, one entry per CDR3 protein. Of about 90,000 distinct CDR3 sequences listed, roughly 9.5% were seen once; the top ten hold about 7%. There are 13 residues in the CDR3. Per the germline V gene, CDR1 is SGHRS and CDR2 is YFSETQ. V lost 4 bases to trimming and J lost 6 bases; unmatched junction nucleotides: 3. Regarding time point: sample taken at primary tumor resection. Sequencing covered unsorted whole RNA taken from tumor, nontumor lung or frozen PBMC. This clonotype has only a few counts.

The TCR originated in a male donor with early-stage non-small cell lung cancer. The chain uses TRBV5-1 and TRBJ1-2, with 10 bases fitting TRBD1. Source: PBMCs, taken at surgery. The CDR3 loop reads CASSQGQGNGYTF. CDR3 coding DNA: TGCGCCAGCAGCCAGGGACAGGGGAATGGCTACACCTTC.